This T cell receptor (beta chain) was observed in a study of blood T cell repertoires in COVID-19. Sequenced by immunoSEQ multiplex PCR; TCRdb stores in-frame clones only, minus some. This table holds fewer than 100,000 clones, roughly 78% found once. Input material: peripheral blood. The source of this sequence is a woman between 65 and 79 years old with acute or convalescent COVID-19.

The CDR3 DNA follows: TGTGCCAGCAGCCGAACCTCAGGGCGCAATGAGCAGTTCTTC. Translating it yields CASSRTSGRNEQFF. The V and J genes are TRBV14 and TRBJ2-1; a possible D gene is TRBD1 (5 bases). Trimming left V 4 bases short and J 6 bases short, with 13 bases between. Per the germline V gene, CDR1 is SGHDN and CDR2 is FVKESK. This CDR3 is built from 14 residues.